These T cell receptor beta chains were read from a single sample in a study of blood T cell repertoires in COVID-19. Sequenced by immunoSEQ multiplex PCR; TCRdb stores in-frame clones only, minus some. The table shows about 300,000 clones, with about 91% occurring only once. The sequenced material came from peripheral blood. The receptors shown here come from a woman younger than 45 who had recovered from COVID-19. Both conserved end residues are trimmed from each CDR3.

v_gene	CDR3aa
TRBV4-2	ASSQYWTSGEGAGELF
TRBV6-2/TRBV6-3	ASSTPVRNQPQH
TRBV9	ASSVGWTHTGELF
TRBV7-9	ASSLDATGSAVQY
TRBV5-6	ASSLWFNSPLH
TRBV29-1	SVARGTETQY
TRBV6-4	ASSDRRGPNTGELF
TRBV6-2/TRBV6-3	ASSYSSGQTYNEQF
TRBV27	ASSLRIGNQPQH
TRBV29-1	SVEVGAGGHPWF
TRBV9	ASSVEGDEQY
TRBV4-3	ASSQGTGSFSYEQY
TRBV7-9	ASSLGLPGQGNYGYT
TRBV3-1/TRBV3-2	ASSQRPSSQETQY
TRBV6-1	ASSEYRNEQF
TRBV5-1	ASSSHLGQGSYEQY
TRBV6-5	ASSLDRLTGELF
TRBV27	ASSRQPMDYEQY
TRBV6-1	ASSDGTGYRGSYEQY
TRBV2	ASSPSGVGETQY
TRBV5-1	ASSDKGADTQY
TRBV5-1	ASSFEQATTNEKLF
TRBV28	ASTLGGYEQY
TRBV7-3	ASSRDRGNSPLH